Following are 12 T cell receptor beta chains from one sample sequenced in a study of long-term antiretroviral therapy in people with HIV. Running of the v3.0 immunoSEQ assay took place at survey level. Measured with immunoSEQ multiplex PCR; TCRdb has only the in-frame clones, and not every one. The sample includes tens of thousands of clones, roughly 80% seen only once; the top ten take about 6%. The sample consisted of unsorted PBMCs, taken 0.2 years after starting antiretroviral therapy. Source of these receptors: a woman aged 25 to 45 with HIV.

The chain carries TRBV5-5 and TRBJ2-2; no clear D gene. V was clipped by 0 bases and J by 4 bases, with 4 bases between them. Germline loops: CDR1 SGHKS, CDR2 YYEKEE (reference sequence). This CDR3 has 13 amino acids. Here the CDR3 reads CASSLGVTGELFF. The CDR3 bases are TGTGCCAGCAGCTTGGGGGTCACCGGGGAGCTGTTTTTT.

The DNA of the CDR3 is TGTGCCAGCAGCTTAGAAGTGGGGAATGAGCAGTTCTTC. Protein product: CASSLEVGNEQFF. This chain uses TRBV11-2 with TRBJ2-1; no clear D gene. The V end was cut by 0 bases, the J end by 7 bases, with 7 bases between. The CDR3 length is 13 residues. The germline V gene has CDR1 SGHAT and CDR2 FQNNGV.

CDR3 in amino acids: CASSLGDSRLVSEAFF. The CDR3 DNA follows: TGTGCCAGCAGTTTAGGGGACTCCCGCCTCGTCTCTGAAGCTTTCTTT. This sequence joins TRBV28 and TRBJ1-1, with D perhaps matching TRBD1 (5 bases). The CDR3 is 16 amino acids. With 2 bases removed from V and 6 bases from J, the gap between germline ends came to 19 bases. The V gene's germline CDR1 is MDHEN and CDR2 SYDVKM.

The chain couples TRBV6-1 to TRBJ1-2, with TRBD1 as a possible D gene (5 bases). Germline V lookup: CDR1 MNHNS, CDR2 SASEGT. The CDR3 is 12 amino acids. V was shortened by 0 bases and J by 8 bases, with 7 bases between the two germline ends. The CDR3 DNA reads TGTGCCAGCAGTGAAGCAGGGGACGGCTACACCTTC. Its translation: CASSEAGDGYTF.

The CDR3, as DNA: TGTGCCAGCATCCCGAATGGGTATGGCTACACCTTC. Its translation: CASIPNGYGYTF. This chain uses TRBV28 with TRBJ1-2; no firm D call. Trimming stripped 7 bases from V and 5 bases from J, with 11 bases between. The CDR3 runs 12 residues. Per the germline V gene, CDR1 is MDHEN and CDR2 is SYDVKM.

The chain's CDR3 is CASSLHRKEREKLFF. CDR3 nucleotides: TGTGCCAGCAGCCTACACAGGAAAGAACGGGAAAAACTGTTTTTT. V gene TRBV7-3 combines with J gene TRBJ1-4; D possibly corresponds to TRBD1 (5 bases). V was clipped by 5 bases and J by 8 bases, with 18 bases between them. The CDR3 extends over 15 amino acids. Germline lookup yields CDR1 SGHTA and CDR2 FQGTGA. Together with reference TRBV7-3 and TRBJ1-4, the CDR3 gives the full variable domain: GAGVSQTPSNKVTEKGKYVELRCDPISGHTALYWYRQSLGQGPEFLIYFQGTGAADDSGLPNDRFFAVRPEGSVSTLKIQRTERGDSAVYLCASSLHRKEREKLFFGSGTQLSVL.

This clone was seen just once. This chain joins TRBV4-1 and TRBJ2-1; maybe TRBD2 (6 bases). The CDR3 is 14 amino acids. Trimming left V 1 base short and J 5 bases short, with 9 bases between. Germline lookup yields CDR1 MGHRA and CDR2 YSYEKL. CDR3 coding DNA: TGCGCCAGCAGCCAAGTTAGCGGAGACAATGAGCAGTTCTTC. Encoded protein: CASSQVSGDNEQFF.

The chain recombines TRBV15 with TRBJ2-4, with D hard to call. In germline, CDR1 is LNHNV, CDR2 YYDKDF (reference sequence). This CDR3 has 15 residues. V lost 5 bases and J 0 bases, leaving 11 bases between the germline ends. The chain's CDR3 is CATSSHSLAKNIQYF. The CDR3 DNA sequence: TGTGCCACCAGCTCTCACTCTTTAGCCAAAAACATTCAGTACTTC.

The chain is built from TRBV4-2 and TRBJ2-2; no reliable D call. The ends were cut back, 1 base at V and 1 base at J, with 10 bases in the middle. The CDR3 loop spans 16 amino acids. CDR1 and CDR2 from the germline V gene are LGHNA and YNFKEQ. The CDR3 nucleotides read TGTGCCAGCAGCCAAGGATGGCGGTTGAACACCGGGGAGCTGTTTTTT. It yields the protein CASSQGWRLNTGELFF.

The CDR3: CASSSRDGYTF. In nucleotides, the CDR3 is TGTGCCAGCAGCTCCCGGGACGGCTACACCTTC. The chain employs TRBV9 and TRBJ1-2, with D possibly TRBD1 on 5 matching bases. Trimming removed 4 bases at V and 8 bases at J, with 9 bases between. Germline V gene data show CDR1 as SGDLS and CDR2 as YYNGEE. The CDR3 spans 11 residues.

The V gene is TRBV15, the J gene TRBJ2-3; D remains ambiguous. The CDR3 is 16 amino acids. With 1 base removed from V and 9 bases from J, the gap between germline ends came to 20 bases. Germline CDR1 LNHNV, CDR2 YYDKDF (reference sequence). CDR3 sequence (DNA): TGTGCCACCAGCAGAGGTCCCTACCAAGTGTCGGGCACGCAGTATTTT. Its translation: CATSRGPYQVSGTQYF.

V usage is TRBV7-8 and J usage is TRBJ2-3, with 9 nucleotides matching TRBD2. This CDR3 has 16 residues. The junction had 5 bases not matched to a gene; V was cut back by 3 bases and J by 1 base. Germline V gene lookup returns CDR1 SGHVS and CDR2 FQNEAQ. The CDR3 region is CASSFERGARTDTQYF. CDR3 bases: TGTGCCAGCAGCTTCGAGCGGGGGGCTCGCACAGATACGCAGTATTTT.